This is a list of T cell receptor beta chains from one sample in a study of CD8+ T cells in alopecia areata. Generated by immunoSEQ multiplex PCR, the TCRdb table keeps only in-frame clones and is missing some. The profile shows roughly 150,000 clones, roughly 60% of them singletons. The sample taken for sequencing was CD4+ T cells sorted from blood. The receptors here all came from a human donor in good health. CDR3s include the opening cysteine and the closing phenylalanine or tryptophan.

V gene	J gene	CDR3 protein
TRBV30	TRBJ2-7	CAWRGQGAYEQYF
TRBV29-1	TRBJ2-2	CSVRIGLDTGELFF
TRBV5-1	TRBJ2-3	CASSPPGLATDTQYF
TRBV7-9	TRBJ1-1	CASSLQAVSTEAFF
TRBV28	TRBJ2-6	CASGGTGPGANVLTF
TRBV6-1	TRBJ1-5	CASFPRGDNQPQHF
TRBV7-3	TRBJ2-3	CASSQDRGVPDTQYF
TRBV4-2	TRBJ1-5	CASSLLVTGDQPQHF
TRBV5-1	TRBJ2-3	CASSLGRVSSTDTQYF
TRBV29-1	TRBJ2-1	CSVGGNEQFF
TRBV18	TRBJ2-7	CASSPPTRPGLEQYF
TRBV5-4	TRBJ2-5	CASSLPSAGAQETQYF
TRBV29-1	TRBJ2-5	CSVLTQGARETQYF
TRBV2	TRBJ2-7	CASRYDSYEQYF
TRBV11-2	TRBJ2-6	CASSLGTGANVLTF
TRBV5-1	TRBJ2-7	CASNPTGAPYEQYF
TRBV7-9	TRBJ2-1	CASSQQGPRALEQFF
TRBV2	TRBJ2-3	CASSDAGQGTDTQYF
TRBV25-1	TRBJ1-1	CASSPRNTEAFF
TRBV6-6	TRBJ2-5	CASSSDRGLGQYF
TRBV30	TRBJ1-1	CAWSVGGPGTEAFF
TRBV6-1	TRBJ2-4	CASRTRTELKNIQYF
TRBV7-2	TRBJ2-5	CASSPAGLETQYF
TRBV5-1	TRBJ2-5	CASTDRQETQYF
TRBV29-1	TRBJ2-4	CSVRHLLAKNIQYF
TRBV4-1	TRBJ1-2	CASSPIGGLGNGYTF
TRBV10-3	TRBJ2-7	CAISPDYSYEQYF
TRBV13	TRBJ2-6	CASSLIRGVLSGANVLTF
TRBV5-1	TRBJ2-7	CASSPSLSRAGFYEQYF
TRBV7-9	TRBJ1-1	CASSGRTVLEAFF
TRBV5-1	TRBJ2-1	CASSRDFRDEQFF
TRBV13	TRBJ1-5	CASSFGSNQPQHF
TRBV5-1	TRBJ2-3	CASSFRQQTDTQYF
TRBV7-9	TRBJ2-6	CASSLLWTGQKAGANVLTF
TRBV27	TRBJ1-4	CASSSKSFHEKLFF
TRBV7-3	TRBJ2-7	CASSPSLGAEQYF
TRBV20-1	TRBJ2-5	CSQGDGETQYF
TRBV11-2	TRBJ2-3	CASSLDTAVTDTQYF
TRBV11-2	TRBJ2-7	CASSLGLADEQYF
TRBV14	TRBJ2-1	CASSLTSRGYNEQFF
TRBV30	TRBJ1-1	CAWSVLGIQGGNTEAFF
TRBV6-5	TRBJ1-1	CASSYEGSRANTEAFF
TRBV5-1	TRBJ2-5	CASSLLVAGTQETQYF
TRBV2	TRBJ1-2	CASSEARDRSGYTF
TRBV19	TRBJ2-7	CASSPTHGSYEQYF
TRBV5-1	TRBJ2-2	CASSIDSNTGELFF
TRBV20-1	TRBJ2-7	CSAGWYEQYF
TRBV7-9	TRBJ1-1	CASSQQENTEAFF
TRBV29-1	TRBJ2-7	CSGMGQGKSYEQYF
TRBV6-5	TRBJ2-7	CASSYSRAGYEQYF
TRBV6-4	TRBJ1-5	CASSLTFDRPNQPQHF
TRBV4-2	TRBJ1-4	CASSQERTNEKLFF
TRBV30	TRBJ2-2	CAWRRTSGSGELFF
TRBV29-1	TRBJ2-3	CSARAASGNADTQYF
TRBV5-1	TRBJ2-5	CASRPTSGRAWETQYF
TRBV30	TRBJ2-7	CAWSVGGGEQYF
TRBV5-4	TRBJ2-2	CASSLRAGLATGELFF
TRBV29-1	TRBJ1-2	CSTTGDTGYTF
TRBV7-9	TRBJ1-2	CASSLFPTGLLYGYTF